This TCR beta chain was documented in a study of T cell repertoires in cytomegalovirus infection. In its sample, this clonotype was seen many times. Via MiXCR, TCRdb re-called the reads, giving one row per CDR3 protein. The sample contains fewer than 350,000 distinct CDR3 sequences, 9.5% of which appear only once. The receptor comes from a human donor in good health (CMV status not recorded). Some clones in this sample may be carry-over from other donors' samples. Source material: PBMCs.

CDR3 in amino acids: CASSLDRGGGLDYEQYF. In DNA, the CDR3 is TGTGCCAGCAGCTTAGATAGGGGGGGGGGACTGGACTACGAGCAGTACTTC. The gene calls are TRBV7-2 and TRBJ2-7; D is possibly TRBD2 (7 bases). The germline V gene has CDR1 SGHTA and CDR2 FQGNSA. The CDR3 has 17 residues. V lost 1 base, J lost 3 bases, and 19 bases lay in between. Full variable domain (rest looked up from reference TRBV7-2 and TRBJ2-7): GAGVSQSPSNKVTEKGKDVELRCDPISGHTALYWYRQSLGQGLEFLIYFQGNSAPDKSGLPSDRFSAERTGGSVSTLTIQRTQQEDSAVYLCASSLDRGGGLDYEQYFGPGTRLTVT.